This TCR beta chain was identified during a study of neurological immune-mediated disorders. There are many counts of this clonotype. The CDR3 spans 13 residues. Germline assignment: CDR1 MNHEY and CDR2 SVGAGI. Trimming removed 5 bases from V and 7 bases from J; junction bases left unmatched: 4. From the 5' RACE reads, TCRdb called clonotypes with MiXCR, one entry per CDR3 protein. The table includes 77,000 or so distinct CDR3 sequences, about 9% detected once. The J gene is TRBJ2-1, the V gene TRBV6-5; 8 bases are shared with TRBD1. This sequence originates from a man aged 45-65 years in good health. The sample comprised PBMCs. The CDR3 reads CASSGTGRNEQFF. CDR3 in DNA: TGTGCCAGCAGTGGGACAGGAAGGAATGAGCAGTTCTTC.